The TCR beta chain described here comes from a study of glioma-infiltrating T cells after dendritic cell vaccination. Background on the study: Dendritic cell vaccination trial patients had either newly diagnosed or recurrent glioblastoma. Study-wide results and limits: Higher TCR clonality did not directly relate to longer survival.

Trimming at V came to 3 bases and at J to 7 bases, leaving 7 bases not matched to a gene. CDR3 length: 16 residues. Germline CDR1 SGHDT, CDR2 YYEEEE. Primers: 60 V beta forward and 13 J beta reverse. Libraries were prepared by immunoSEQ multiplex PCR; TCRdb keeps only in-frame clonotypes and omits some of them. The repertoire includes roughly 20,000 clones, more than 65% of them detected once, and around 36% sits in the top ten. As to this clone: Its matching antigen is unknown.

Sequenced here: blood, sampled before dendritic cell vaccination. This clonotype originated in a human donor with glioblastoma. This chain uses TRBV5-6 with TRBJ2-2; 12 bases are shared with TRBD1. The CDR3 protein is CASSSAGQGAFGELFF. CDR3 sequence (DNA): TGTGCCAGCAGCTCAGCGGGACAGGGGGCTTTCGGGGAGCTGTTTTTT.